This passage covers 26 T cell receptor beta chains from one sample sequenced in a study of blood T cell repertoires in COVID-19. The method was immunoSEQ multiplex PCR; TCRdb's version includes in-frame clones alone and lacks a portion of them. Of 140,000 to 150,000 clones in the sample, roughly 80% were seen once. The sample consisted of peripheral blood. Receptor source: a man in his 70s who had recovered from COVID-19.

The chain joins TRBV19 to TRBJ2-1; 11 bases map to TRBD2. J was trimmed by 11 bases and V by 4 bases; bases with no gene match: 10. There are 15 residues in the CDR3. Germline V gene lookup returns CDR1 LNHDA and CDR2 SQIVND (reference sequence). CDR3: CASSTQGLAVGKQFF. DNA of the CDR3: TGTGCCAGTAGTACCCAGGGACTAGCGGTGGGTAAGCAGTTCTTC.

The V call is TRBV19, the J call TRBJ1-3; TRBD1 aligns across 7 bases. V shed 6 bases and J 7 bases; nucleotides not matched to a gene: 6. CDR3 length: 13 residues. From germline, CDR1 is LNHDA and CDR2 SQIVND (reference sequence). The CDR3: CASSQGEWNTIYF. Here the CDR3 DNA reads TGTGCCAGTAGCCAGGGGGAATGGAACACCATATATTTT.

The chain links TRBV6-5 to TRBJ2-7, with 11 bases lining up with TRBD1. Germline CDR1 reads MNHEY; CDR2 reads SVGAGI. The CDR3 totals 16 residues. Losses at the gene ends were 2 bases for V and 5 bases for J; bases not matched to a gene: 8. The CDR3 is CASSYGIGQGAHEQYF. The CDR3 DNA is TGTGCCAGCAGTTACGGGATAGGACAGGGGGCCCACGAGCAGTACTTC.

The rearrangement joins TRBV27 to TRBJ2-1; 12 bases align to TRBD1. V was clipped by 2 bases and J by 7 bases; unmatched bases: 9. The germline V gene encodes CDR1 MNHEY and CDR2 SMNVEV (reference sequence). This CDR3 region has 17 residues. This chain's CDR3 is CASSLVIGTGGGNEQFF. Here the CDR3 DNA reads TGTGCCAGCAGTTTAGTAATCGGGACAGGGGGCGGAAATGAGCAGTTCTTC.

CDR3 bases: TGTGCCAGCAGCTTAGGAGCGGGTGCCCGCACTGAAGCTTTCTTT. Protein sequence: CASSLGAGARTEAFF. The chain employs TRBV7-2 and TRBJ1-1; D gene unclear. The length of the CDR3 is 15 residues. Germline lookup yields CDR1 SGHTA and CDR2 FQGNSA. Trimming removed 1 base from V and 4 bases from J, with 13 bases in between.

CDR3 sequence (DNA): TGTGCCAGCAGCCAATACACGACAGGGAATGGAAACACCATATATTTT. Translated: CASSQYTTGNGNTIYF. V is TRBV3-1 (or the pseudogene TRBV3-2) and J is TRBJ1-3; 7 bases fit TRBD1. In germline, CDR1 is LGHDT, CDR2 YNNKEL (reference sequence). The CDR3 consists of 16 residues. V lost 2 bases and J lost 3; bases outside the gene matches: 7.

The J gene is TRBJ2-1, the V gene TRBV19; 9 bases align to TRBD2. J lost 7 bases, V lost 6 bases, and 10 bases had no gene match. From germline, CDR1 is LNHDA and CDR2 SQIVND (reference sequence). This CDR3 spans 15 amino acids. The chain's CDR3 is CASRLSGTSWNEQFF. CDR3 in DNA: TGTGCCAGTAGGCTATCCGGGACTAGCTGGAATGAGCAGTTCTTC.

This clone appeared a single time. The chain couples TRBV24-1 to TRBJ1-5, with 10 bases lining up with TRBD1. V dropped 3 bases and J dropped 1; count of bases not matched to a gene: 5. The CDR3 loop spans 17 amino acids. The germline CDR1 and CDR2 sequences are KGHDR and SFDVKD. The chain's CDR3 is CATSDPDRGRSNQPQHF. The CDR3 coding sequence is TGTGCCACCAGTGATCCTGACAGGGGGCGAAGCAATCAGCCCCAGCATTTT.

The chain recombines TRBV4-1 with TRBJ2-1, with 7 bases identical to TRBD1. The CDR3 is made up of 14 amino acids. V dropped 3 bases and J dropped 6; count of bases not matched to a gene: 5. The germline CDR1 and CDR2 sequences are MGHRA and YSYEKL. CDR3 nucleotides: TGCGCCAGCAGCCACGGACAGGTAGGCAATGAGCAGTTCTTC. It yields the protein CASSHGQVGNEQFF.

The chain employs TRBV19 and TRBJ2-2; TRBD1 is a possible D gene (6 bases). This CDR3 region has 14 residues. Germline V gene data show CDR1 as LNHDA and CDR2 as SQIVND (reference sequence). V was clipped by 5 bases and J by 6 bases, with 13 bases between them. CDR3 protein: CASSLKQGPGELFF. The CDR3 DNA sequence: TGTGCCAGTAGTTTAAAACAGGGTCCCGGGGAGCTGTTTTTT. Based on the CDR3 plus reference TRBV19 and TRBJ2-2, the full variable domain is DGGITQSPKYLFRKEGQNVTLSCEQNLNHDAMYWYRQDPGQGLRLIYYSQIVNDFQKGDIAEGYSVSREKKESFPLTVTSAQKNPTAFYLCASSLKQGPGELFFGEGSRLTVL.

This chain uses TRBV7-2 with TRBJ1-2; TRBD1 matches at 8 bases. CDR3 length: 15 amino acids. In germline, CDR1 is SGHTA, CDR2 FQGNSA. V was clipped by 4 bases and J by 4 bases; unmatched bases: 8. The DNA for the CDR3 is TGTGCCAGCAGCTCTGGACAGGGAGGCGGCTATGGCTACACCTTC. Its translation: CASSSGQGGGYGYTF.

The genes are TRBV9 and TRBJ2-3; 9 bases fit TRBD2. The V gene end was trimmed by 4 bases and the J gene end by 7 bases; junction bases not matched to a gene: 16. CDR3 size: 17 residues. Germline V gene sequence: CDR1 SGDLS, CDR2 YYNGEE. DNA for the CDR3: TGTGCCAGCAGCAAACGGACTAGCGAGGACCCTCGTCATACGCAGTATTTT. Protein: CASSKRTSEDPRHTQYF.

This chain links TRBV20-1 with TRBJ2-1; TRBD2 agrees at 11 bases. Trimming took 3 bases from V and 5 from J; bases not matched to a gene: 3. Germline lookup yields CDR1 DFQATT and CDR2 SNEGSKA (reference sequence). The CDR3 runs to 14 residues. The CDR3, as DNA: TGCAGTGCTAGTGCGGGACTAGCGGACAATGAGCAGTTCTTC. This translates into CSASAGLADNEQFF.

The chain joins TRBV6-2 or TRBV6-3 to TRBJ1-1, with D possibly being TRBD1 (5 bases). CDR1 and CDR2 from the germline V gene are MNHEY and SVGEGT. This CDR3 has 16 amino acids. With 3 bases removed from V and 5 bases from J, the gap between germline ends came to 19 bases. This CDR3 reads CASSYRQGLEWTEAFF. CDR3 sequence (DNA): TGTGCCAGCAGTTATAGGCAGGGCCTTGAATGGACTGAAGCTTTCTTT.

The chain recombines TRBV4-1 with TRBJ1-1; D gene unclear. Deletions cut 1 base from V and 0 bases from J, with 9 bases between. From germline, CDR1 is MGHRA and CDR2 YSYEKL. There are 15 residues in the CDR3. CDR3 nucleotides: TGCGCCAGCAGCCAAGCATCCGGGATGAACACTGAAGCTTTCTTT. This encodes CASSQASGMNTEAFF.

The chain is built from TRBV13 and TRBJ2-3; TRBD1 might be the D (5 bases). This CDR3 is 13 amino acids long. V dropped 5 bases and J dropped 6 bases, with 12 bases sitting between them. The germline V gene encodes CDR1 PRHDT and CDR2 FYEKMQ (reference sequence). CDR3 protein: CASSPQASDTQYF. The DNA of the CDR3 is TGTGCCAGCAGCCCACAGGCGTCGGATACGCAGTATTTT.

The rearrangement links TRBV25-1 to TRBJ1-2, with TRBD1 identical over 9 bases. Unmatched junction bases numbered 8, after V lost 4 bases and J lost 5 bases. CDR1 is MGHDK, CDR2 SYGVNS, per germline. The CDR3 consists of 15 residues. CDR3 residues: CASSAFAGTGYGYTF. The CDR3 DNA is TGTGCCAGCAGTGCGTTCGCCGGGACAGGGTATGGCTACACCTTC.

The rearrangement joins TRBV11-2 to TRBJ2-5, with 8 nucleotides matching TRBD2. V shed 0 bases and J 3 bases; nucleotides not matched to a gene: 12. Germline CDR1 is SGHAT and CDR2 is FQNNGV. The length of the CDR3 is 18 residues. The CDR3 loop is CASSLEGGSSGPKETQYF. The CDR3 DNA reads as TGTGCCAGCAGCTTAGAAGGAGGTTCTAGCGGGCCGAAAGAGACCCAGTACTTC.

This clone has a single count. The V call is TRBV7-8, the J call TRBJ2-2; TRBD1 agrees at 8 bases. V shed 3 bases and J 7 bases; nucleotides not matched to a gene: 4. This CDR3 is 14 amino acids long. Germline V gives CDR1 SGHVS, CDR2 FQNEAQ. The CDR3 is CASSLAGQGGELFF. DNA for the CDR3: TGTGCCAGCAGCTTGGCCGGACAGGGCGGGGAGCTGTTTTTT.

This chain joins TRBV4-3 and TRBJ2-7; the match to TRBD2 covers 14 bases. The CDR3 length is 13 residues. Germline-derived CDR1 and CDR2 are LGHNA and YSLEER. Trimming took 5 bases from V and 12 from J; bases not matched to a gene: 6. This CDR3 is CASSGTSGSARYF. The CDR3 bases are TGCGCCAGCAGCGGGACTAGCGGGAGCGCGAGGTACTTC.

The V and J genes are TRBV29-1 and TRBJ2-3, with TRBD2 matching 13 bases. Trimming at V came to 6 bases and at J to 6 bases, leaving 9 bases not matched to a gene. Per germline, CDR1 SQVTM and CDR2 ANQGSEA. The CDR3 is 15 amino acids. The CDR3 reads CSVWGLAGPPDTQYF. As DNA, the CDR3 is TGCAGCGTCTGGGGACTAGCGGGGCCCCCCGATACGCAGTATTTT.

V and J are TRBV7-2 and TRBJ2-7; D is ambiguous. V was pared by 1 base and J by 0 bases, with 10 bases between. Germline V gives CDR1 SGHTA, CDR2 FQGNSA. This CDR3 has 15 residues. CDR3 protein: CASSLGSLGSYEQYF. The CDR3 DNA follows: TGTGCCAGCAGCTTAGGGTCACTTGGCTCCTACGAGCAGTACTTC.

The chain couples TRBV5-1 to TRBJ2-1; 13 nucleotides match TRBD2. Unmatched junction bases numbered 7, after V lost 4 bases and J lost 6 bases. This CDR3 contains 16 residues. CDR1 and CDR2 (germline): SGHRS, YFSETQ. The DNA of the CDR3 is TGCGCCAGCAGCCCACTAGCGGGAGGGCCGCGCAATGAGCAGTTCTTC. Protein product: CASSPLAGGPRNEQFF.

The chain couples TRBV6-6 to TRBJ1-2; D perhaps matches TRBD1 (5 bases). From germline, CDR1 is MNHNY and CDR2 SVGAGI (reference sequence). This CDR3 region has 14 residues. V was cut by 3 bases and J by 6 bases, with 14 bases left in between. The CDR3, as DNA: TGTGCCAGCAGTTATTCGCAGGGCAAGGATGGCTACACCTTC. Translation gives CASSYSQGKDGYTF.

This CDR3 is CASRMNENEQFF. In DNA, the CDR3 is TGTGCCAGCAGGATGAACGAGAATGAGCAGTTCTTC. The V and J genes are TRBV12-3 or TRBV12-4 and TRBJ2-1; the D is unclear. The CDR3 has 12 amino acids. V was trimmed by 6 bases and J by 7 bases, leaving 10 bases between them.

V and J are TRBV2 and TRBJ2-4, with 8 bases fitting TRBD1. Germline loops: CDR1 SNHLY, CDR2 FYNNEI. The CDR3 has 15 residues. With V trimmed by 6 bases and J by 3 bases, 7 bases remained unmatched. CDR3 loop: CASRPFTGGKNIQYF. Here the CDR3 DNA reads TGTGCCAGCAGACCGTTTACAGGGGGCAAAAACATTCAGTACTTC.